A single TCR beta chain is shown here with its context. Its antigen remains unidentified. The PCR employed 60 Vbeta primers together with 13 Jbeta primers. Sequencing was performed with immunoSEQ multiplex PCR; in TCRdb, only in-frame clones are kept and a portion is missing. The table lists over 150,000 clones, roughly 80% of them singletons, with less than 3% in the top ten. The data stem from a study of cytomegalovirus exposure and HLA in healthy donors. General study results and limits: Immune exposure information comprised only CMV serostatus. An analysis that came later showed most CMV-associated TCR beta chains appearing HLA-restricted.

Germline-derived CDR1 and CDR2 are SGHTA and FQGNSA. Trimming at V came to 5 bases and at J to 0 bases, leaving 9 bases not matched to a gene. The CDR3 runs 16 residues. The chain is built from TRBV7-2 and TRBJ2-7, with 8 bases matching TRBD1. The sample was PBMCs. The receptor comes from a male donor in good health and CMV-seronegative. The CDR3 is CASSRTGYPSSYEQYF. The CDR3 DNA reads as TGTGCCAGCAGCAGGACAGGGTATCCCTCCTCCTACGAGCAGTACTTC.